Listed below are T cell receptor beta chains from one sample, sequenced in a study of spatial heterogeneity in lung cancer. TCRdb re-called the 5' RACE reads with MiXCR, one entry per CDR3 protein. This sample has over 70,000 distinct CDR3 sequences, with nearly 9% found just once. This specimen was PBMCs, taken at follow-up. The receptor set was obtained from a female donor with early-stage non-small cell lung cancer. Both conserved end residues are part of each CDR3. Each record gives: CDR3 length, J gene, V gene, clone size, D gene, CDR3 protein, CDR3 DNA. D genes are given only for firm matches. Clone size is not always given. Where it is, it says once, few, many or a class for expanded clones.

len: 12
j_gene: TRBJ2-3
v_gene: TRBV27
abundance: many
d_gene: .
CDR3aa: CASSSHTDTQYF
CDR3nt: TGTGCCAGCAGTTCACATACAGATACGCAGTATTTT

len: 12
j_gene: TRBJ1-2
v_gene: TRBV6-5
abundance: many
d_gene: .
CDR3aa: CASHPGIGGYTF
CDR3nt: TGTGCCAGCCACCCTGGAATAGGTGGCTACACCTTC

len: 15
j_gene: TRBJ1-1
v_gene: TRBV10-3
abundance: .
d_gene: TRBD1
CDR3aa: CAISGQGNGDTEAFF
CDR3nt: TGTGCCATCAGTGGACAGGGGAACGGGGACACTGAAGCTTTCTTT

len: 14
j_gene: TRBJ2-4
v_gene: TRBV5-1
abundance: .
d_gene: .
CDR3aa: CVSSLVGGQNIQYF
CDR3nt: TGCGTCAGCAGCTTGGTTGGAGGCCAAAACATTCAGTACTTC

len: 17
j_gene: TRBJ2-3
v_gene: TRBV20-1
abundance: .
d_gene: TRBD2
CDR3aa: CSARLPRLAAGTDTQYF
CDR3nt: TGCAGTGCTAGACTTCCGAGACTAGCGGCAGGCACAGATACGCAGTATTTT

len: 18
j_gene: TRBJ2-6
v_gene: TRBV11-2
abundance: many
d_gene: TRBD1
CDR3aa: CASSSSRDRLSGANVLTF
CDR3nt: TGTGCCAGCAGCTCGAGCCGGGACAGACTCTCTGGGGCCAACGTCCTGACTTTC

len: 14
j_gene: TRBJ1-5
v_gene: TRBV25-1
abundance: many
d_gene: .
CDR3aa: CASSEYGQGQPQHF
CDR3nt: TGTGCCAGCAGTGAATATGGGCAAGGTCAGCCCCAGCATTTT

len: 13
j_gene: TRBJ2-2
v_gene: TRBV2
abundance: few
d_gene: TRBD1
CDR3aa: CASGTENTGELFF
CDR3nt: TGTGCCAGTGGGACAGAAAACACCGGGGAGCTGTTTTTT

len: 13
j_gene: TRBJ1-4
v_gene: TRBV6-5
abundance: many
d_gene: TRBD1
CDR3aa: CASSYSGWDSLFF
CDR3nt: TGTGCCAGCAGTTACTCGGGATGGGACAGCCTGTTTTTT

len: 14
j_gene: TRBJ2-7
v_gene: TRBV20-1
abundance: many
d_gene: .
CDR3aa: CSANRQAYSYEQYF
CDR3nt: TGCAGTGCTAATAGACAGGCTTACTCCTACGAGCAGTACTTC

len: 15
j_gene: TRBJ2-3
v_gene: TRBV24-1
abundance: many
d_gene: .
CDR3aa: CATSDGFDASGTQYF
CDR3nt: TGTGCCACCAGTGATGGTTTCGACGCGTCCGGTACGCAGTATTTT

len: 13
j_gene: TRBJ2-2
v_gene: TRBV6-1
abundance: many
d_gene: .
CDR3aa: CASSEVGTGELFF
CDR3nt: TGTGCCAGCAGTGAAGTGGGAACCGGGGAGCTGTTTTTT

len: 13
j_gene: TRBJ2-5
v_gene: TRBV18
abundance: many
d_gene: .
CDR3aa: CASSPRQGETQYF
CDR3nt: TGTGCCAGCTCACCCCGCCAGGGAGAGACCCAGTACTTC

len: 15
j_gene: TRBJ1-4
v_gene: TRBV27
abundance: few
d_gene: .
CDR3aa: CARGGASLGNEKLFF
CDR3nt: TGTGCCAGGGGAGGGGCCTCCTTGGGTAATGAAAAACTGTTTTTT

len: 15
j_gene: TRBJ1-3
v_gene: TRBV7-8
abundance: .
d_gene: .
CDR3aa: CASSQSGNSGNTIYF
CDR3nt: TGTGCCAGCAGCCAGTCAGGGAACTCTGGAAACACCATATATTTT